This T cell receptor beta chain was recovered during a study of cytomegalovirus exposure and HLA in healthy donors (dated by TCRdb to 2015 to 2018). The study in broad terms: In an earlier analysis of roughly 500 of the donors, less than 350 Gb of sequence data and 120 million or so unique TCR beta sequences from about 179 million T cells were reported. An early release covering over 500 HLA-typed donors comprised about 320 gigabases of sequencing data and approximately 85 million unique TCR sequences. Among under 450 genotyped donors of the cohort, an average of approximately 240,000 unique TCR beta nucleotide sequences were sequenced per donor, about a sixth of them non-productive. The aim of the study was to test whether cataloging public T cell receptors could identify signatures of past pathogen exposure. A later analysis re-examined previously published TCR beta repertoires from more than 650 donors and added high-resolution HLA genotyping to investigate patterns of TCR occurrence. Of the 300 to 500 genotyped donors, roughly 76% were placed in the genetic ancestry cluster associated with self-reported Caucasian donors. Both class I and class II loci were covered by HLA typing, at four-digit resolution. Typing coverage differed by locus: A, B, C, DRB1 and DQB1 were typed in roughly 620-630 donors, DQA1 in 500 to 550, DPA1 in around 610, and DPB1 in just under 490. A later genetic analysis took genome-wide SNP genotypes for about 55% of the roughly 700 donors and used that subset as a discovery cohort. All discovery cohort repertoires had been generated using a single sequencing platform. The study combined high-throughput TCR immunosequencing, statistical association of individual TCRs with disease status, and machine learning to predict cytomegalovirus infection status. Donor age, sex, ethnicity and CMV serostatus were compiled together with the repertoire data. About five DR-DQ haplotypes were handled as single units for association and clustering because linkage in the cohort was strong. An earlier analysis of several hundred of the donors used high-throughput TCR beta sequencing to judge whether each TCR beta V gene segment behaved as functional or pseudogenic. The later analysis used no new phenotypic data to find candidate immune exposures, relying instead on TCR beta sequences and their occurrence across donors. A separate validation cohort of about 110 different subjects was used in addition to the approximately 640-subject first cohort. The study profiled the T cell repertoires of 666 subjects by immunosequencing and related them to cytomegalovirus serostatus. What the authors observed across the whole study: Compared with equally common non-associated chains, HLA-associated TCR beta chains in a later analysis were more clonally expanded and had lower generation probabilities. The authors suggested that the approach could potentially be generalized to other disease states and immunological phenotypes. This cohort had only TCR beta chains sequenced, and the lack of alpha or paired-chain data limited which features could be detected. In both the original and validation cohorts, the classifier was reported to diagnose cytomegalovirus status with high specificity and sensitivity. Because HLA typing was unavailable for some donors at each locus, only the typed subset was used in association tests. V-gene and J-gene trimming of TCR beta chains was associated with a missense DCLRE1C variant in a later genetic analysis, and the association was replicated in an independent cohort. According to a later analysis, TCR association rates differed among HLA loci, with DRB1 alleles showing the most associated TCRs and HLA-C alleles showing the fewest. A further reported finding was that TCR beta sequences accurately predicted the HLA-A and HLA-B alleles for most subjects in the first cohort. Because counts were too low, 15 to 20 rarely observed V segments, including chromosome 9 orphons, were excluded from the earlier analysis of around 640 of the donors. According to a later genetic analysis, donors in an Asian-associated ancestry cluster had fewer N-insertions in productive TCRs than the roughly 670-donor mean. The sequencing pipeline was judged likely to have produced a cluster of highly shared sequence variants as a technical artifact. Broadly in line with IMGT annotations, most TCR beta V segments showed up in productive rearrangements about 87% or about 30% of the time in an earlier analysis of 587 of the donors. Sequencing depth was assumed to be roughly uniform across donors in the presence/absence analyses, though that assumption may not hold. Most TCR sequences were seen in very few donors, while some public TCRs were found in many individuals. According to a later analysis, parvovirus B19, influenza, CMV and Epstein-Barr virus appeared linked to several top co-occurrence clusters. In the study, around 150 TCR beta chains were listed as associated with cytomegalovirus. When HLA alleles, especially DR and DQ, strongly co-occurred, attributing TCR associations to individual alleles was difficult. Specific HLA alleles were associated with 15,000 to 20,000 TCR beta sequences at a false discovery rate of 0.05 in a later analysis. The only immune exposure information available for the cohort was CMV serostatus. Most CMV-associated TCR beta chains appeared to be HLA-restricted in a later analysis, and the HLA associations seemed to be driven largely by CMV exposure. Linkage disequilibrium might explain the correlated functional status among segregating V segments, but an unknown experimental factor could not be excluded. A few of the identified cytomegalovirus-associated TCR beta chains were confirmed in vitro to be specific for cytomegalovirus antigens.

Preparation of the library involved the immunoSEQ multiplex PCR assay. For the multiplex PCR, a mixture combining 60 forward primers for TCR Vbeta segments and 13 reverse primers for TCR Jbeta segments was used. Amplification of the CDR3 region of rearranged TCR beta genes was performed with a multiplex PCR assay on genomic DNA. The Illumina HiSeq System was used to sequence the amplified TCR beta libraries as 87-base-pair reads. Per the original workflow: Across the roughly 600 repertoires, a later analysis counted approximately 75 million unique TCR beta chains, 9.5 million to 13 million of which were shared by at least two donors. A nearest-neighbor algorithm error-corrected the raw reads and collapsed the reads into unique sequences, merging closely related sequences to remove PCR and sequencing errors. Alignment of CDR3 sequences to IMGT reference sequences was used to assign V, D and J gene segments. For a sequence to be retained, at least a six-nucleotide match to both a V gene segment and a J gene segment was required. Rearrangements were called productive when the CDR3 lacked stop codons and stayed in frame with V and J; all others were non-productive. CDR3 was defined by IMGT convention, running from the second conserved V-encoded cysteine to the conserved J-encoded phenylalanine. Sequences without an unambiguous match to a single V gene segment were excluded from the earlier analysis of 450 to 750 of the donors. In an earlier analysis of several hundred of the donors, V segments were called functional above 56.7% productive rearrangements and were called segregating when the between-donor standard deviation exceeded 5%. To diagnose cytomegalovirus status from the catalog of TCR beta chain sequences, a statistical classification framework was built. In a later analysis, TCR nucleotide sequences were compared against IMGT/GENE-DB human TR gene sequences so that V and J genes could be assigned. The TCRdist pipeline was used in a later analysis to assign CDR3 sequences and most-parsimonious VDJ recombination scenarios. A later analysis defined each TCR beta chain by its CDR3 amino acid sequence plus V-gene family, and excluded reads lacking a unique V-gene family. A later analysis removed 550 to 700 highly shared, low-generation-probability nucleotide sequences to deal with suspected cross-contamination and a sequencing artifact. A later analysis calculated a clonal expansion index for each public chain from normalized within-repertoire ranks of inferred template counts. A later analysis computed generation probabilities with a VDJ recombination model fitted to out-of-frame rearrangements, and checked the results against IGoR. In a later analysis, TCR-TCR, TCR-HLA and TCR-CMV co-occurrence was scored with hypergeometric tests, and a repertoire-size bias correction was applied to TCR pairs. To estimate false discovery rates, a later analysis permuted the HLA or CMV assignments 20 times. In a later analysis, co-occurring TCRs were grouped using DBSCAN, with TCRdist sequence similarity added in when clustering inside HLA-allele-positive subsets. Co-occurrence clustering excluded repertoires with fewer than 30,000 or more than 120,000 public chains, plus five with anomalous nucleotide sharing. TCRdb carries this immuneACCESS record with in-frame sequences only. Its versions omit some clonotypes, under half of them owing to an unresolved V gene in the studies checked, with the rest unexplained. V, J and clone size were drawn from that table, and D and trimming were deduced from the DNA. The sample table records around 150,000 clones; approximately 80% of these occur just once. The ten largest make up over 2% of the sample.

For this clone: The clone's antigen remains unknown. No base-level quality is on record; no much larger clone is a single base apart.

The cohort comprised some 730 healthy bone marrow donors. At the time of sampling, every cohort member was nominally healthy, though immune exposures that went unrecorded were likely present. The donor was CMV seronegative and was included in the group of 352 seronegative cohort members. A peripheral blood sample was provided by each donor, and peripheral blood mononuclear cells were used for TCR beta sequencing. The Qiagen DNeasy Blood Extraction Kit was used to extract genomic DNA from the blood cell samples. The TCR was taken from a man aged 45-65 years in good health and CMV-seronegative. The sequencing sample was made of PBMCs.

The CDR3 region has the sequence CASSQTPGQGAHEQYF. The nucleotides are TGTGCCAGCAGCCAAACTCCGGGACAGGGGGCCCACGAGCAGTACTTC. Recombination joined TRBV14 with TRBJ2-7, with 12 bases matching TRBD1. The germline V gene sets CDR1 to SGHDN and CDR2 to FVKESK. The CDR3, cysteine through phenylalanine, is 16 amino acids long. Just the 48-base CDR3 DNA is kept, in frame starting at base 1. The V end gives up 2 bases and the J end 5 bases, leaving 7 bases in the junction not matched to a gene. Outside the CDR3, residues come from the reference TRBV14 and TRBJ2-7 proteins, so the full variable domain is: EAGVTQFPSHSVIEKGQTVTLRCDPISGHDNLYWYRRVMGKEIKFLLHFVKESKQDESGMPNNRFLAERTGGTYSTLKVQPAELEDSGVYFCASSQTPGQGAHEQYFGPGTRLTVT.